Shown below are 13 T cell receptor beta chains from a single sample sequenced in a study of blood T cells in healthy people across ages. Using a J-beta primer mix together with a sample-barcoded 5' primer, a second PCR was run for about 6 to 11 cycles. In TCRdb, the 5' RACE reads were re-called with MiXCR into one record per CDR3 protein. The sample shows approximately 780,000 distinct CDR3 sequences, about a quarter of them seen only once. These records were also assigned to another study, of T cells of mothers and their children.

The sequenced sample consisted of blood. The receptors originated from a boy between 10 and 17 years old in good health.

This clonotype was seen a few times. CDR3: CASGDVHGSPLHF. DNA for the CDR3: TGTGCCAGCGGAGATGTTCACGGCTCACCCCTCCACTTT. The chain employs TRBV3-1 and TRBJ1-6, with unresolved D. Trimming took 8 bases from V and 10 from J, leaving 15 bases between them. The CDR3 runs 13 residues. Germline CDR1 LGHDT, CDR2 YNNKEL (reference sequence). The variable domain in full, completed from reference TRBV3-1 and TRBJ1-6, reads DTAVSQTPKYLVTQMGNDKSIKCEQNLGHDTMYWYKQDSKKFLKIMFSYNNKELIINETVPNRFSPKSPDKAHLNLHINSLELGDSAVYFCASGDVHGSPLHFGNGTRLTVT.

J is TRBJ1-1 and V is TRBV5-1, with D maybe TRBD1 (5 bases). The V end lost 5 bases, the J end lost 5 bases, and 13 bases lay between the germline ends. The CDR3 has 13 amino acids. Germline V gene sequence: CDR1 SGHRS, CDR2 YFSETQ. The CDR3 sequence: CASRPSGGTEAFF. CDR3 DNA sequence: TGCGCCAGCAGACCGTCCGGGGGTACTGAAGCTTTCTTT.

This rearrangement joins TRBV28 to TRBJ2-3, with D unresolved. Germline V gene sequence: CDR1 MDHEN, CDR2 SYDVKM. The CDR3 is 14 residues long. Trimming removed 7 bases from V and 5 bases from J, with 16 bases in between. In DNA, the CDR3 is TGTGCCAGCACTTCCGCCCCTAGTGGAGATACGCAGTATTTT. It encodes CASTSAPSGDTQYF.

This clonotype was seen many times. The chain joins TRBV29-1 to TRBJ2-3, with 10 nucleotides matching TRBD1. CDR1 is SQVTM and CDR2 is ANQGSEA in the germline V gene. The CDR3 runs 17 residues. V was clipped by 1 base and J by 5 bases; unmatched bases: 12. This CDR3 reads CSVEARLGTGARDTQYF. CDR3 sequence (DNA): TGCAGCGTTGAAGCGCGTTTAGGGACAGGGGCGCGAGATACGCAGTATTTT.

Concerning this clonotype: Germline is not matched at one junction end, which may reflect a read error. The chain has TRBV5-1 and TRBJ1-1; the match to TRBD1 covers 7 bases. The CDR3 extends over 14 amino acids. Germline CDR1 is SGHRS and CDR2 is YFSETQ. CDR3 amino acids: CASSTGQWNTEAFF. CDR3 bases: TGCGCCAGCAGCACGGGACAGTGGAACACTGAAGCCTTCTTT. Together with reference TRBV5-1 and TRBJ1-1, the CDR3 gives the full variable domain: KAGVTQTPRYLIKTRGQQVTLSCSPISGHRSVSWYQQTPGQGLQFLFEYFSETQRNKGNFPGRFSGRQFSNSRSEMNVSTLELGDSALYLCASSTGQWNTEAFFGQGTRLTVV.

In this sample, this clonotype turned up a few times. This rearrangement joins TRBV9 to TRBJ2-2; D might be TRBD1 (5 bases). CDR1 is SGDLS, CDR2 YYNGEE, per germline. V was cut by 0 bases and J by 5 bases, with 11 bases left in between. The CDR3 sequence is 15 residues long. The CDR3 sequence is CASSVGAGWTGELFF. The CDR3 DNA follows: TGTGCCAGCAGCGTAGGGGCAGGGTGGACCGGGGAGCTGTTTTTT. The complete variable domain, with remaining parts taken from reference TRBV9 and TRBJ2-2, reads DSGVTQTPKHLITATGQRVTLRCSPRSGDLSVYWYQQSLDQGLQFLIQYYNGEERAKGNILERFSAQQFPDLHSELNLSSLELGDSALYFCASSVGAGWTGELFFGEGSRLTVL.

The CDR3 DNA follows: TGTGCCTGGAAGGGGACAGCGTTTCGACTAGCCAAAAACATTCAGTACTTC. Protein sequence: CAWKGTAFRLAKNIQYF. J is TRBJ2-4 and V is TRBV30, with 7 positions matching TRBD1. V gave up 4 bases and J gave up 0 bases; unmatched junction bases: 12. Germline lookup yields CDR1 GTSNPN and CDR2 SVGIG (reference sequence). This CDR3 has 17 amino acids.

The V call is TRBV11-2, the J call TRBJ1-4; D is unclear. The CDR3 extends over 12 amino acids. Per the germline V gene, CDR1 is SGHAT and CDR2 is FQNNGV. Trimming took off 5 bases at V and 8 bases at J, with 9 bases between the two ends. The CDR3 reads CASSKSREKLFF. For the CDR3, the DNA is TGTGCCAGCAGCAAGAGTCGCGAAAAACTGTTTTTT.

The chain combines TRBV6-5 with TRBJ1-4, with 7 bases that match TRBD1. Germline V CDR1 and CDR2: MNHEY, SVGAGI. The CDR3 is made up of 13 amino acids. J gave up 8 bases and V 6 bases, and 6 bases lay outside the gene matches. The chain's CDR3 is CASRTGKGEKLFF. CDR3 coding DNA: TGTGCCAGCAGGACAGGGAAGGGAGAAAAACTGTTTTTT.

The rearrangement uses TRBV29-1 and TRBJ2-2, with 12 nucleotides matching TRBD2. V dropped 4 bases and J dropped 8; count of bases not matched to a gene: 5. CDR1 and CDR2 (germline): SQVTM, ANQGSEA. CDR3 length: 14 amino acids. As DNA, the CDR3 is TGCAGCGTTGGACTAGCGGGAGTCCGGGGGGAGCTGTTTTTT. Its translation is CSVGLAGVRGELFF.

CDR3 DNA sequence: TGTGCCAGCAGCTTAAAGCCAGAGCCGAACACTGAAGCTTTCTTT. Amino acids: CASSLKPEPNTEAFF. This chain joins TRBV7-9 and TRBJ1-1, with D hard to call. The V end lost 2 bases, the J end lost 1 base, and 11 bases lay between the germline ends. The CDR3 totals 15 residues. The germline CDR1 and CDR2 sequences are SEHNR and FQNEAQ (reference sequence).

This clonotype has a handful of counts. The V and J genes are TRBV7-3 and TRBJ2-5, with no clear D. The J call may be wrong; the DNA end is better matched by TRBJ2-1. The CDR3 runs 12 residues. Germline V gene data show CDR1 as SGHTA and CDR2 as FQGTGA. The DNA of the CDR3 is TGTGCCAGCAGCTTAAGCGGCTTTGAGCAGTTCTTC. This sequence encodes CASSLSGFEQFF.

This clonotype occurred a few times. The chain uses TRBV28 and TRBJ2-7; the D gene is possibly TRBD1 (5 bases). The CDR3 is 13 residues long. V lost 0 bases to trimming and J lost 4 bases, with 7 bases between them. Germline loops: CDR1 MDHEN, CDR2 SYDVKM. Here the CDR3 reads CASSLWTDYEQYF. The CDR3 coding sequence is TGTGCCAGCAGTTTATGGACAGATTACGAGCAGTACTTC. Looking up the rest from reference TRBV28 and TRBJ2-7 gives the full variable domain: DVKVTQSSRYLVKRTGEKVFLECVQDMDHENMFWYRQDPGLGLRLIYFSYDVKMKEKGDIPEGYSVSREKKERFSLILESASTNQTSMYLCASSLWTDYEQYFGPGTRLTVT.